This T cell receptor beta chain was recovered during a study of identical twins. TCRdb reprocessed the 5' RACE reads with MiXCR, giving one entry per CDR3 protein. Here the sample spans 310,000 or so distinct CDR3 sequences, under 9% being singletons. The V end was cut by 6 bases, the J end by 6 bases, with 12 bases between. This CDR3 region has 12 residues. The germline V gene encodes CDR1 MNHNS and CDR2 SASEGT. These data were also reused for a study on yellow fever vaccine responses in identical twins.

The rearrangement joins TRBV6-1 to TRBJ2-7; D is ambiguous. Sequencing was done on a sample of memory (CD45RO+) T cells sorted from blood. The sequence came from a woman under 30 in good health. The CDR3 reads CASSDPPSEQYV. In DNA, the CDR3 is TGTGCCAGCAGCGACCCCCCCTCCGAGCAGTACGTC.